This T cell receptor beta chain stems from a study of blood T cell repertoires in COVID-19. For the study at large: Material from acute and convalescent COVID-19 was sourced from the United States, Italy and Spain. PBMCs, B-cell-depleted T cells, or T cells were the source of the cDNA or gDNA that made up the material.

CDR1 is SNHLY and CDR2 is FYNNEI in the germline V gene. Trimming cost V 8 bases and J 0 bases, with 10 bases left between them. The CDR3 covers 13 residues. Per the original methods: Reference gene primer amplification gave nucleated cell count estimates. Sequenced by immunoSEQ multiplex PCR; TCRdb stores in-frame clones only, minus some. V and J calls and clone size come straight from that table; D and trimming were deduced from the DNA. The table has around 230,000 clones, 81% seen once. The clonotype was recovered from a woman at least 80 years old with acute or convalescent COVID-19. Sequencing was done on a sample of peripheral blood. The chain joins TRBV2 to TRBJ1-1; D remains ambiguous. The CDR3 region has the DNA TGTGCCAGCGACTCGAACCTGAACACTGAAGCTTTCTTT. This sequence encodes CASDSNLNTEAFF.